The TCR beta chain described here comes from a study of cytomegalovirus exposure and HLA in healthy donors. Study-level points and caveats: Analysis performed later showed TCR beta chains linked to HLA being more clonally expanded than equally common others. Later analysis identified a missense DCLRE1C variant that was linked to TCR beta V- and J-gene trimming. Most TCR beta V segments were productive about 87% or about 30% of the time in an earlier analysis.

To note about this clone: Its target is not known.

The CDR3 loop spans 17 amino acids. Germline V gives CDR1 SGHAT, CDR2 FQNNGV. V trimming: 5 bases; J trimming: 1 base; junction bases outside the gene matches: 10. PCR involved 60 Vbeta and 13 Jbeta primers. Only in-frame clones appear in the TCRdb table, and some are missing; sequencing was by immunoSEQ multiplex PCR. The sample contains approximately 180,000 clones, roughly 81% of which appear only once. Specimen: PBMCs. This TCR derives from a woman under 30 in good health and CMV-seropositive. The chain combines TRBV11-2 with TRBJ1-3; 8 bases align to TRBD1. The CDR3 nucleotides read TGTGCCAGCAGCCCTGGGACAGGTGGCATTTCTGGAAACACCATATATTTT. It encodes CASSPGTGGISGNTIYF.